These T cell receptor beta chains were read from a single sample in a study of blood T cell repertoires in COVID-19. The table came from immunoSEQ multiplex PCR; TCRdb's copy has only in-frame clones and leaves some out. The table lists 100,000 to 150,000 clones, roughly four fifths of them singletons. Input material: peripheral blood. Receptors were obtained from a woman aged 45-65 years with acute or convalescent COVID-19. Each CDR3 is given with its conserved first and last residue. The D gene is left open where the match is weak. Not all rows give a size; the values are once, few, many and, for expanded clones, a class.

CDR3aa: CASSVEEDLGGYTF
CDR3nt: TGTGCCAGCAGCGTAGAGGAGGATTTGGGTGGCTACACCTTC
abundance: -
len: 14
v_gene: TRBV9
d_gene: -
j_gene: TRBJ1-2

CDR3aa: CASSQFGNQPQHF
CDR3nt: TGTGCCAGCAGTCAGTTTGGCAATCAGCCCCAGCATTTT
abundance: few
len: 13
v_gene: TRBV27
d_gene: -
j_gene: TRBJ1-5

CDR3aa: CASSPGQRQFF
CDR3nt: TGTGCCAGTAGCCCCGGACAGAGGCAGTTCTTC
abundance: -
len: 11
v_gene: TRBV19
d_gene: -
j_gene: TRBJ2-1

CDR3aa: CASSPQGSSYEQYF
CDR3nt: TGTGCCAGCAGCCCCCAGGGTAGCTCCTACGAGCAGTACTTC
abundance: few
len: 14
v_gene: TRBV7-2
d_gene: -
j_gene: TRBJ2-7

CDR3aa: CASSGGRSNQPQHF
CDR3nt: TGTGCCAGCAGTGGAGGAAGAAGCAATCAGCCCCAGCATTTT
abundance: once
len: 14
v_gene: TRBV2
d_gene: -
j_gene: TRBJ1-5

CDR3aa: CATSRGYRGLAGAEGSYEQYF
CDR3nt: TGTGCCACCAGCAGAGGTTATCGAGGACTAGCGGGGGCCGAGGGCTCCTACGAGCAGTACTTC
abundance: -
len: 21
v_gene: TRBV15
d_gene: TRBD2
j_gene: TRBJ2-7

CDR3aa: CASSETNLAGGGEQFF
CDR3nt: TGTGCCAGCAGTGAAACTAATCTAGCGGGGGGGGGTGAGCAGTTCTTC
abundance: -
len: 16
v_gene: TRBV6-1
d_gene: TRBD2
j_gene: TRBJ2-1

CDR3aa: CAIIGGAATEAFF
CDR3nt: TGTGCCATTATAGGGGGGGCAGCCACTGAAGCTTTCTTT
abundance: -
len: 13
v_gene: TRBV28
d_gene: -
j_gene: TRBJ1-1

CDR3aa: CSVAYRGINSGANVLTF
CDR3nt: TGCAGCGTTGCCTACAGGGGAATTAACTCTGGGGCCAACGTCCTGACTTTC
abundance: -
len: 17
v_gene: TRBV29-1
d_gene: TRBD1
j_gene: TRBJ2-6

CDR3aa: CATSDPLAGRGEQYF
CDR3nt: TGTGCCACCAGTGACCCACTAGCGGGTCGGGGCGAGCAGTACTTC
abundance: few
len: 15
v_gene: TRBV24-1
d_gene: TRBD2
j_gene: TRBJ2-7

CDR3aa: CASSYIGQGNYGYTF
CDR3nt: TGTGCCAGCAGTTATATCGGTCAGGGGAACTATGGCTACACCTTC
abundance: -
len: 15
v_gene: TRBV6-2/TRBV6-3
d_gene: -
j_gene: TRBJ1-2

CDR3aa: CASSEWGQNNSPLHF
CDR3nt: TGTGCCAGCAGTGAATGGGGCCAGAATAATTCACCCCTCCACTTT
abundance: -
len: 15
v_gene: TRBV2
d_gene: -
j_gene: TRBJ1-6

CDR3aa: CASSGISETEAFF
CDR3nt: TGTGCCAGCAGTGGTATCTCGGAGACTGAAGCTTTCTTT
abundance: -
len: 13
v_gene: TRBV28
d_gene: -
j_gene: TRBJ1-1

CDR3aa: CASSPGTDYGYTF
CDR3nt: TGTGCCAGCAGCCCCGGGACAGACTATGGCTACACCTTC
abundance: -
len: 13
v_gene: TRBV12-3/TRBV12-4
d_gene: TRBD1
j_gene: TRBJ1-2